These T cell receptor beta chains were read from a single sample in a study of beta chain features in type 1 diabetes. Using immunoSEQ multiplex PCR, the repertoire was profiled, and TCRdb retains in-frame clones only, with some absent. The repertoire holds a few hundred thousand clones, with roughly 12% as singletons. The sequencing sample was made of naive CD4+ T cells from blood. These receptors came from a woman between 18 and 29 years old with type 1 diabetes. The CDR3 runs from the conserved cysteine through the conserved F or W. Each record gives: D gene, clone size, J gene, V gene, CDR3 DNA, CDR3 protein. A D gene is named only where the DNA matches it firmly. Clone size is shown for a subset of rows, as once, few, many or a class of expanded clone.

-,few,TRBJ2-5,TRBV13,TGTGCCAGCAGCCAGGCATATACAAGAGAGACCCAGTACTTC,CASSQAYTRETQYF
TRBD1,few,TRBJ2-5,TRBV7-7,TGTGCCAGCAGCGCGCACCTCGGGACAGGCTCAAGAGGGGAGACCCAGTACTTC,CASSAHLGTGSRGETQYF
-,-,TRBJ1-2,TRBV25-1,TGTGCCAGCAGTGATTTGGAGTATGGCTACACCTTC,CASSDLEYGYTF
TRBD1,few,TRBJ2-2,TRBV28,TGTGCCAGCAGCTCCGGGACAGGGGGCTGGTGGACCGGGGAGCTGTTTTTT,CASSSGTGGWWTGELFF
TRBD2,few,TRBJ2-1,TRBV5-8,TGTGCCAGCAGCAAGAGACTAGCGGGAGGGCCCAATGAGCAGTTCTTC,CASSKRLAGGPNEQFF
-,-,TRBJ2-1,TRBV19,TGTGCCAGTAGTATAGTATCGGGCAATGAGCAGTTCTTC,CASSIVSGNEQFF
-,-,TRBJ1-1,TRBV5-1,TGCGCCAGCACAGACTACACTGAAGCTTTCTTT,CASTDYTEAFF
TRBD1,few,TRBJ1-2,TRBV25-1,TGTGCCAGCAGTGATACCGGGACAGCCCTCTATGGCTACACCTTC,CASSDTGTALYGYTF
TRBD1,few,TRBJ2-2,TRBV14,TGTGCCAGCAGCCCTGATAGGGGGCAGGGAGACACCGGGGAGCTGTTTTTT,CASSPDRGQGDTGELFF
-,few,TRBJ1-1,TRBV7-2,TGTGCCAGCAGCCGAAATCGGGGGAACACTGAAGCTTTCTTT,CASSRNRGNTEAFF
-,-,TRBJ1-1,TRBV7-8,TGTGCCAGCAGCTTAGTCGGGCAGGGGAGCACTGAAGCTTTCTTT,CASSLVGQGSTEAFF
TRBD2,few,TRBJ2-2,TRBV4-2,TGTGCCAGCAGCCAAGAAGCGGGAGCGATCACCGGGGAGCTGTTTTTT,CASSQEAGAITGELFF
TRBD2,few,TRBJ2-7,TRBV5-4,TGTGCCAGCAGCGGGGGGACTAGAAGCTACGAGCAGTACTTC,CASSGGTRSYEQYF
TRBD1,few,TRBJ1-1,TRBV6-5,TGTGCCAGCAGTTATCCAGGGGGCGCAACGAACACTGAAGCTTTCTTT,CASSYPGGATNTEAFF
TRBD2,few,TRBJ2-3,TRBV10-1,TGCGCCAGCAGTGAGTCGGTGACTAGCGGGAGCACAGATACGCAGTATTTT,CASSESVTSGSTDTQYF
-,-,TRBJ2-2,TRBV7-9,TGTGCCAGCAGCTTATCTACAGTCTACACCGGGGAGCTGTTTTTT,CASSLSTVYTGELFF
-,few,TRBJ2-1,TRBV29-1,TGCAGCGTTGGGCCACAGGTGAACAATGAGCAGTTCTTC,CSVGPQVNNEQFF
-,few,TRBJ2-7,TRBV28,TGTGCCAGCAGTTCCCCAGGGCGGGACCCCTACGAGCAGTACTTC,CASSSPGRDPYEQYF
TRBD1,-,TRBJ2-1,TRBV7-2,TGTGCCAGCACCTTACTGACAGGGGTGAGCTCCTACAATGAGCAGTTCTTC,CASTLLTGVSSYNEQFF
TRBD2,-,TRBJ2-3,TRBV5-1,TGCGCCAGCAGCTTGATACCTAGCGGGGCTAGCACAGATACGCAGTATTTT,CASSLIPSGASTDTQYF
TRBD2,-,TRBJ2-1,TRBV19,TGTGCCAGTAGTATCCGGACTAGCGGGAGTTCAAATGAGCAGTTCTTC,CASSIRTSGSSNEQFF
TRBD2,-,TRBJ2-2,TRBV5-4,TGTGCCAGCAGCTCCAAAGCCACGGGACTAGCGGGAGTGGGGGAGCTGTTTTTT,CASSSKATGLAGVGELFF
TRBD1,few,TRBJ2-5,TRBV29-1,TGCAGCGCCCCAAGCCCCCACGACAGGGGATCCCAAGAGACCCAGTACTTC,CSAPSPHDRGSQETQYF
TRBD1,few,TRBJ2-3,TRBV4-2,TGTGCCAGCAGCCAAGAGGGGACAGCAAGCACAGATACGCAGTATTTT,CASSQEGTASTDTQYF
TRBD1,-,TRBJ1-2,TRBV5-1,TGCGCCAGCAGCGGAAGGCAAGGGGGCGGAGATGGCTACACCTTC,CASSGRQGGGDGYTF
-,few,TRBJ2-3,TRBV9,TGTGCCAGCAGCGTAGATTCTAGCACAGATACGCAGTATTTT,CASSVDSSTDTQYF
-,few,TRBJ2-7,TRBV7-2,TGTGCCAGCAGCTTAGGGGAGGGGGGGATATCCTACGAGCAGTACTTC,CASSLGEGGISYEQYF
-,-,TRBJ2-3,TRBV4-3,TGCGCCAGCAGCCAAGTTGGCGGCCTCACAGATACGCAGTATTTT,CASSQVGGLTDTQYF
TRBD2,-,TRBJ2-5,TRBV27,TGTGCCAGCAGTTCTGGGACTAGCGGGAGGGCCGCCGAGACCCAGTACTTC,CASSSGTSGRAAETQYF
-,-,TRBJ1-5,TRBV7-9,TGTGCCAGCAGCTTAGGGCCCAGGGGCGGCAATCAGCCCCAGCATTTT,CASSLGPRGGNQPQHF
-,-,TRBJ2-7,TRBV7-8,TGTGCCAGCAGCTCGGAGGGGTTGACCTACGAGCAGTACTTC,CASSSEGLTYEQYF
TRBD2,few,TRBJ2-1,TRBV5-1,TGCGCCAGCAGCTTGGGCCTAGCGGGAGGGGGTGAGCAGTTCTTC,CASSLGLAGGGEQFF
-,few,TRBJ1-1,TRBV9,TGTGCCAGCAGCGTAGCTTTTTCCAGCGGACGGACTGAAGCTTTCTTT,CASSVAFSSGRTEAFF
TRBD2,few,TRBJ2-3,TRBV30,TGTGCCGCTAGCGGGAGCACAGATACGCAGTATTTT,CAASGSTDTQYF
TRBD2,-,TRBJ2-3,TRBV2,TGTGCCAGCAGTGAACTAGCGGGGAGCACAGATACGCAGTATTTT,CASSELAGSTDTQYF
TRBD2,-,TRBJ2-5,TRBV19,TGTGCCAGTAGTATGGAGGGACTAGACGTATCAGAGACCCAGTACTTC,CASSMEGLDVSETQYF
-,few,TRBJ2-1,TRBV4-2,TGTGCCAGCAGCCCCGGACTTTCCAACTCCTACAATGAGCAGTTCTTC,CASSPGLSNSYNEQFF
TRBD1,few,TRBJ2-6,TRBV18,TGTGCCAGCTCACCACCGGGACAGGGGAATTCTGGGGCCAACGTCCTGACTTTC,CASSPPGQGNSGANVLTF
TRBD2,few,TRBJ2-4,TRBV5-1,TGCGCCAGCAGCTTTTTCGGGGGGGCAGCCAAAAACATTCAGTACTTC,CASSFFGGAAKNIQYF
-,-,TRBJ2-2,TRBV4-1,TGCGCCAGCAGCCAGGGGGACACCTACACCGGGGAGCTGTTTTTT,CASSQGDTYTGELFF
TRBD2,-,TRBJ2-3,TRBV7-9,TGTGCCAGCAGTCTCGCAACTAGCGGGATCACAGATACGCAGTATTTT,CASSLATSGITDTQYF
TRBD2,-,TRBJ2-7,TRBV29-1,TGCAGCGTTTCCGGGGGGTCAAGCTCCTACGAGCAGTACTTC,CSVSGGSSSYEQYF
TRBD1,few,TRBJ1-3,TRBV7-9,TGTGCCAGCAGCGCTGGACAGGGCTTTGGAAACACCATATATTTT,CASSAGQGFGNTIYF
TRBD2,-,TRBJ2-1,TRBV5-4,TGCGCCAGCAGCCAGTTTCGGGAGGGCCGGGGCAATGAGCAGTTCTTC,CASSQFREGRGNEQFF
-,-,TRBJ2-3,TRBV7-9,TGTGCCAGCAGCTTAGCGGCGGGCCAGGCCTATACGCAGTATTTT,CASSLAAGQAYTQYF
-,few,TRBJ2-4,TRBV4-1,TGCGCCAGCAGCCAAGATCAGGGGAACATTCAGTACTTC,CASSQDQGNIQYF
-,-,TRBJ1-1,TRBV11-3,TGTGCCAGCAGCTTAGCAGGGCCCTTGGGGACTGAAGCTTTCTTT,CASSLAGPLGTEAFF
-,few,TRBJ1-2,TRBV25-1,TGTGCCAGCAGTGACACAACCCGGAGGGGCTACACCTTC,CASSDTTRRGYTF
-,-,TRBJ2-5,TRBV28,TGTGCCAGCAGTGGGGCCCAAGAGACCCAGTACTTC,CASSGAQETQYF
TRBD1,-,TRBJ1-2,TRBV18,TGTGCCAGCTCACCCTACGGGACAGGGGATGGCTACACCTTC,CASSPYGTGDGYTF
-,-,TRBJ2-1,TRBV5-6,TGTGCCAGCAGCTTGGAAGCGACTGGTGAGCAGTTCTTC,CASSLEATGEQFF
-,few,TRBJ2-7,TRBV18,TGTGCCAGCTCACCTTTCGGGACGGGAGTCTACGAGCAGTACTTC,CASSPFGTGVYEQYF
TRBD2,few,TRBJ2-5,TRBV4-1,TGCGCCAGCAGCCGACTAGCGGGAGTGGAGACCCAGTACTTC,CASSRLAGVETQYF
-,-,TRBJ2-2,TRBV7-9,TGTGCCAGCAGCTTAGCGCCAGGGATTTCCACCGGGGAGCTGTTTTTT,CASSLAPGISTGELFF